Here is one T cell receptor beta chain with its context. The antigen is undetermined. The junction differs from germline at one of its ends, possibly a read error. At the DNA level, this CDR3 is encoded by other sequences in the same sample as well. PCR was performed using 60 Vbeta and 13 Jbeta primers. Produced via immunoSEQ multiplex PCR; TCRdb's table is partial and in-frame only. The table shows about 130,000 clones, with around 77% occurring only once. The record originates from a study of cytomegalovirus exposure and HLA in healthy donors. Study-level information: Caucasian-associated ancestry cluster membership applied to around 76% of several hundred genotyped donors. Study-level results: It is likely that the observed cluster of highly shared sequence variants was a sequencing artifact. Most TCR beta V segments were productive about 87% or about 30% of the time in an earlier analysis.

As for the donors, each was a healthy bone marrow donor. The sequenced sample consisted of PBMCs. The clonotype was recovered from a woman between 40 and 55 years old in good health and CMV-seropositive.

The CDR3 nucleotides read TGTGCCAGCAGCTCATTCCAGAACCAGGAGACCCAGTACTTC. Its protein product is CASSSFQNQETQYF. The chain uses TRBV7-2 and TRBJ2-5; no clear D gene. Germline V gene sequence: CDR1 SGHTA, CDR2 FQGNSA. The CDR3 sequence is 14 residues long.